The 19 T cell receptor beta chains below were found in one sample sequenced in a study of blood T cell repertoires in COVID-19. TCRdb's copy holds only in-frame clones and misses some; the assay was immunoSEQ multiplex PCR. The profile shows 300,000 to 400,000 clones, 90% of them singletons. Sequencing was carried out using PBMCs or T cells enriched from blood (not recorded which). The receptors come from a woman in her thirties who had been exposed to COVID-19.

Only a few counts were recorded for this clone. The genes are TRBV15 and TRBJ1-2, with D perhaps matching TRBD1 (5 bases). The germline V gene encodes CDR1 LNHNV and CDR2 YYDKDF (reference sequence). The CDR3 has 16 residues. The V end lost 0 bases, the J end lost 1 base, and 12 bases lay between the germline ends. CDR3 loop: CATSRDRGRRNYGYTF. As DNA, the CDR3 is TGTGCCACCAGCAGAGATCGGGGGAGGCGTAACTATGGCTACACCTTC.

The rearrangement uses TRBV5-4 and TRBJ1-3; 7 nucleotides align to TRBD1. The trim removed 4 bases at V and 10 bases at J, leaving 8 bases unmatched. The CDR3 runs 13 residues. CDR1 is SGHNT and CDR2 is YYREEE in the germline V gene (reference sequence). The CDR3: CASSNDRAYTIYF. In nucleotides, the CDR3 is TGTGCCAGCAGCAACGACAGGGCCTATACCATATATTTT.

The V call is TRBV9, the J call TRBJ1-2; 9 nucleotides align to TRBD1. CDR1 SGDLS and CDR2 YYNGEE come from the germline V gene. The V segment lost 3 bases and the J segment 7 bases; nucleotides outside the gene matches: 4. This CDR3 is built from 13 residues. The CDR3 protein is CASSAGTGSGYTF. The CDR3 nucleotides read TGTGCCAGCAGCGCCGGGACAGGGAGTGGCTACACCTTC. The full variable domain, with the rest looked up from reference TRBV9 and TRBJ1-2, is DSGVTQTPKHLITATGQRVTLRCSPRSGDLSVYWYQQSLDQGLQFLIQYYNGEERAKGNILERFSAQQFPDLHSELNLSSLELGDSALYFCASSAGTGSGYTFGSGTRLTVV.

The CDR3 region is CASSLARGAGELFF. The CDR3 region has the DNA TGCGCCAGCAGCTTGGCGCGGGGAGCCGGGGAGCTGTTTTTT. The rearrangement links TRBV5-1 to TRBJ2-2, with D perhaps matching TRBD2 (6 bases). The CDR3 spans 14 residues. CDR1 is SGHRS and CDR2 is YFSETQ in the germline V gene. Trimming took 0 bases from V and 6 from J, leaving 9 bases between them.

The chain combines TRBV7-8 with TRBJ2-7; D uncertain. This CDR3 contains 12 residues. The V gene's germline CDR1 is SGHVS and CDR2 FQNEAQ. The germline V and J ends were trimmed by 6 bases and 4 bases, with 10 bases remaining between them. As DNA, the CDR3 is TGTGCCAGCAGGTCGACTGAGTACGAGCAGTACTTC. It translates to CASRSTEYEQYF. The full variable domain, its missing parts supplied by reference TRBV7-8 and TRBJ2-7, is GAGVSQSPRYKVAKRGQDVALRCDPISGHVSLFWYQQALGQGPEFLTYFQNEAQLDKSGLPSDRFFAERPEGSVSTLKIQRTQQEDSAVYLCASRSTEYEQYFGPGTRLTVT.

The chain carries TRBV9 and TRBJ1-2; D is perhaps TRBD1 (6 bases). V lost 3 bases, J lost 7 bases, and 22 bases lay in between. The CDR3 length is 16 residues. Germline loops: CDR1 SGDLS, CDR2 YYNGEE. The CDR3 DNA follows: TGTGCCAGCAGCGGGGGCCCGGGACACAGGATGAGTGGCTACACCTTC. Protein product: CASSGGPGHRMSGYTF.

The V gene is TRBV2, the J gene TRBJ2-3; weak D call: TRBD2 (5 bases). The CDR3 runs 17 residues. V was clipped by 3 bases and J by 0 bases, with 16 bases between them. Germline V gene lookup returns CDR1 SNHLY and CDR2 FYNNEI. The CDR3 spells CASSEIRGGYSTDTQYF. The CDR3 DNA follows: TGTGCCAGCAGTGAGATCAGAGGCGGGTATAGCACAGATACGCAGTATTTT. The complete variable domain, with remaining parts taken from reference TRBV2 and TRBJ2-3, reads EPEVTQTPSHQVTQMGQEVILRCVPISNHLYFYWYRQILGQKVEFLVSFYNNEISEKSEIFDDQFSVERPDGSNFTLKIRSTKLEDSAMYFCASSEIRGGYSTDTQYFGPGTRLTVL.

This chain connects TRBV12-3 or TRBV12-4 to TRBJ2-7; D might be TRBD1 (5 bases). V was shortened by 5 bases and J by 4 bases, with 12 bases between the two germline ends. The CDR3 runs 13 residues. The CDR3 DNA is TGTGCCAGCAGTAGGACACCTACTTACGAGCAGTACTTC. Protein sequence: CASSRTPTYEQYF.

The chain recombines TRBV5-1 with TRBJ2-2; 9 nucleotides match TRBD1. After removal of 2 bases from V and 6 bases from J, the junction contained 5 bases not matched to a gene. CDR3 length: 15 amino acids. The germline V gene has CDR1 SGHRS and CDR2 YFSETQ. CDR3 loop: CASSFWDRESGELFF. The CDR3 nucleotides are TGCGCCAGCAGCTTTTGGGACAGGGAGTCCGGGGAGCTGTTTTTT.

The chain links TRBV28 to TRBJ2-6, with 8 bases fitting TRBD1. The germline CDR1 and CDR2 sequences are MDHEN and SYDVKM. This CDR3 region has 16 residues. Germline trimming cut 5 bases from V and 0 bases from J; bases unmatched to any gene: 3. This chain's CDR3 is CASSRQGYSGANVLTF. In DNA form, the CDR3 reads TGTGCCAGCAGTCGACAGGGGTACTCTGGGGCCAACGTCCTGACTTTC.

This clone was recorded a few times. This chain joins TRBV7-2 and TRBJ1-2, with D maybe TRBD1 (6 bases). V lost 6 bases, J lost 4 bases, and 12 bases lay in between. This CDR3 spans 13 amino acids. The V gene's germline CDR1 is SGHTA and CDR2 FQGNSA. CDR3 DNA sequence: TGTGCCAGCAGTAAGGGACAAGGCTATGGCTACACCTTC. Its translation: CASSKGQGYGYTF.

The chain couples TRBV27 to TRBJ2-3; 7 bases are shared with TRBD1. CDR3 length: 14 residues. Germline trimming cut 6 bases from V and 3 bases from J; bases unmatched to any gene: 6. CDR1 MNHEY and CDR2 SMNVEV come from the germline V gene (reference sequence). This CDR3 is CASSRTGWTDTQYF. Written as DNA, the CDR3 is TGTGCCAGCAGCAGGACAGGTTGGACAGATACGCAGTATTTT.

This clone has just one count. V gene TRBV3-1 (or the pseudogene TRBV3-2) combines with J gene TRBJ2-1; D may be TRBD1 (5 bases). The germline gives CDR1 LGHDT, CDR2 YNNKEL (reference sequence). This CDR3 contains 15 residues. Trimming left V 0 bases short and J 6 bases short, with 12 bases between. In DNA form, the CDR3 reads TGTGCCAGCAGCCAAGAGAAGGGGCTGGCCAATGAGCAGTTCTTC. As protein: CASSQEKGLANEQFF.

The chain links TRBV6-5 to TRBJ1-1; D perhaps matches TRBD1 (5 bases). This CDR3 is built from 14 residues. V lost 2 bases to trimming and J lost 1 base, with 8 bases between them. In germline, CDR1 is MNHEY, CDR2 SVGAGI. CDR3 bases: TGTGCCAGCAGTTACGCGGGACGGAACACTGAAGCTTTCTTT. This gives the protein CASSYAGRNTEAFF.

V gene TRBV19 combines with J gene TRBJ2-1, with 10 bases matching TRBD1. Germline CDR1 reads LNHDA; CDR2 reads SQIVND (reference sequence). With 3 bases clipped from V and 8 bases from J, the junction kept 7 bases outside the gene matches. CDR3 length: 15 residues. The CDR3: CASSIRQGAIHEQFF. CDR3 nucleotide sequence: TGTGCCAGTAGTATTAGACAGGGGGCGATCCATGAGCAGTTCTTC.

The chain joins TRBV6-5 to TRBJ1-2; D unclear. This CDR3 has 14 residues. CDR1 and CDR2 from the germline V gene are MNHEY and SVGAGI. The ends were cut back, 4 bases at V and 2 bases at J, with 11 bases in the middle. CDR3 in amino acids: CASSFSISNYGYTF. DNA of the CDR3: TGTGCCAGCAGTTTTAGTATTTCAAACTATGGCTACACCTTC.

This clone occurred once. This chain joins TRBV7-2 and TRBJ1-2; TRBD1 is a possible D gene (5 bases). V lost 7 bases and J 6 bases, leaving 18 bases between the germline ends. Germline V CDR1 and CDR2: SGHTA, FQGNSA. The CDR3 sequence is 14 residues long. The CDR3 DNA reads TGTGCCAGCACCTTTTCCAGGGATGGTAATGGCTACACCTTC. This translates into CASTFSRDGNGYTF.

The chain combines TRBV24-1 with TRBJ1-4; D ambiguous. The germline V gene has CDR1 KGHDR and CDR2 SFDVKD. This CDR3 spans 13 amino acids. Deletions cut 8 bases from V and 6 bases from J, with 12 bases between. Written as DNA, the CDR3 is TGTGCCACCAAAGCCCCCTTCGATGAAAAACTGTTTTTT. Protein product: CATKAPFDEKLFF.

The CDR3 sequence is CASSQDGSATEAFF. For the CDR3, the DNA is TGTGCCAGTAGTCAGGACGGGAGTGCCACTGAAGCTTTCTTT. V is TRBV19 and J is TRBJ1-1; D is unresolved. Per germline, CDR1 LNHDA and CDR2 SQIVND (reference sequence). This CDR3 is 14 amino acids long. V dropped 5 bases and J dropped 4 bases, with 14 bases sitting between them. Variable domain in full (rest from reference TRBV19 and TRBJ1-1): DGGITQSPKYLFRKEGQNVTLSCEQNLNHDAMYWYRQDPGQGLRLIYYSQIVNDFQKGDIAEGYSVSREKKESFPLTVTSAQKNPTAFYLCASSQDGSATEAFFGQGTRLTVV.